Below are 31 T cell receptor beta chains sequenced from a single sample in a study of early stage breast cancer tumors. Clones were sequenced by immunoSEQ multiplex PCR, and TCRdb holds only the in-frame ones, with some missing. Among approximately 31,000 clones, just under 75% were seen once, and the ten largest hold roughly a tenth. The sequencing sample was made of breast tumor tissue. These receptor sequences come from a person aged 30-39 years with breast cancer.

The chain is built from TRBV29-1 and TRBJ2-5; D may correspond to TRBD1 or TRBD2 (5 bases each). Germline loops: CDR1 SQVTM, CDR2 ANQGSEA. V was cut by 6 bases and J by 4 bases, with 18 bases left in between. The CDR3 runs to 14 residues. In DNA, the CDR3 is TGCAGCGTGGCCGAAGGGACCCCTGGAGAGACCCAGTACTTC. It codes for CSVAEGTPGETQYF.

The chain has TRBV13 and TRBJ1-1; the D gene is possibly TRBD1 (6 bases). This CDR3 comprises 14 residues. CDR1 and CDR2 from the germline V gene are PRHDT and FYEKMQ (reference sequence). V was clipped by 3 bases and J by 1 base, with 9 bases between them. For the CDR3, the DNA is TGTGCCAGCAGCTTTTGGACAGCGAACACTGAAGCTTTCTTT. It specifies CASSFWTANTEAFF.

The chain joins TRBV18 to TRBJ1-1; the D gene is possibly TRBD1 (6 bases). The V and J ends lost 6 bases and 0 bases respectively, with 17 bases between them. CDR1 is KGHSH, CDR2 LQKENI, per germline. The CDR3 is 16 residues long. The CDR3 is CASSLGGVGVNTEAFF. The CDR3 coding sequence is TGTGCCAGCTCGCTCGGGGGCGTTGGTGTGAACACTGAAGCTTTCTTT.

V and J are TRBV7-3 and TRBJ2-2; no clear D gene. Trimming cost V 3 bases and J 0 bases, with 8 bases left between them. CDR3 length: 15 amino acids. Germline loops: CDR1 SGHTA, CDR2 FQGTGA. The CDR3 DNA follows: TGTGCCAGCAGCTTTCTCCCAGCGAACACCGGGGAGCTGTTTTTT. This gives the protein CASSFLPANTGELFF.

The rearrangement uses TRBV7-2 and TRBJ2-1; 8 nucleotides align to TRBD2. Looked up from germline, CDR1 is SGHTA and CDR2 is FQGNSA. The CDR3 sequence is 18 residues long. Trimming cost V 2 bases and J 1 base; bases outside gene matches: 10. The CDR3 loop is CASSLYPSGRSSYNEQFF. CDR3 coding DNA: TGTGCCAGCAGCTTATATCCAAGCGGGAGATCTTCCTACAATGAGCAGTTCTTC.

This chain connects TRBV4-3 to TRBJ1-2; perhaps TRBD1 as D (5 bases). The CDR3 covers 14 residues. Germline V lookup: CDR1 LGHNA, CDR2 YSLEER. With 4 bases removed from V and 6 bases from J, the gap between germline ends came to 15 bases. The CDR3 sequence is CASSPLGQKHGYTF. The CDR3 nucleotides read TGCGCCAGCAGCCCCTTGGGGCAGAAACATGGCTACACCTTC.

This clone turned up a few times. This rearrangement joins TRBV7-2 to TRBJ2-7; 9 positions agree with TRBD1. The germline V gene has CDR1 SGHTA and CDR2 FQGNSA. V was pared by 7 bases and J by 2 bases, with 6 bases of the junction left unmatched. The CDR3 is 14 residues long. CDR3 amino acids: CASNPRQGAYEQYF. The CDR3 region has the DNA TGTGCCAGCAACCCCCGACAGGGGGCCTACGAGCAGTACTTC.

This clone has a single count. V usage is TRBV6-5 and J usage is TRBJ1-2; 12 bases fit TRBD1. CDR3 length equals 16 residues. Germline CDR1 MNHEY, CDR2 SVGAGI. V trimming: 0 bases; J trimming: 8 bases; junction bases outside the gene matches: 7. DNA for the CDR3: TGTGCCAGCAGTTACTCTACCGGGACAGGGGGCAGCGGCTACACCTTC. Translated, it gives CASSYSTGTGGSGYTF.

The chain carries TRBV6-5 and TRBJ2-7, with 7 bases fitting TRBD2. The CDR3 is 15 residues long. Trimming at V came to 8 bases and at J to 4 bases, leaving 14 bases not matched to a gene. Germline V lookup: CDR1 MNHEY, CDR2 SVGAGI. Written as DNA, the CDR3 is TGTGCCAGCCTCTCCCTAGCTAGCGGAGGGTACGAGCAGTACTTC. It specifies CASLSLASGGYEQYF.

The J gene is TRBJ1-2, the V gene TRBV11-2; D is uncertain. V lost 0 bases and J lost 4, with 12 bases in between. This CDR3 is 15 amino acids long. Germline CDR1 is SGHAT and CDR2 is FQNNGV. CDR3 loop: CASSLDIGQSYGYTF. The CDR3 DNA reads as TGTGCCAGCAGCTTAGATATTGGGCAGAGCTATGGCTACACCTTC.

CDR3 amino acids: CASSLAGWQNIQYF. DNA of the CDR3: TGTGCCAGCAGCTTAGCCGGCTGGCAAAACATTCAGTACTTC. The chain employs TRBV7-9 and TRBJ2-4; no firm D call. The V gene lost 0 bases and the J gene lost 5 bases, with 8 bases spanning the gap. Looked up from germline, CDR1 is SEHNR and CDR2 is FQNEAQ (reference sequence). CDR3 length equals 14 residues.

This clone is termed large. CDR3 nucleotide sequence: TGTGCCAGCAGCGCACAGGACCTTGGAAACACCATATATTTT. Protein sequence: CASSAQDLGNTIYF. This chain links TRBV9 with TRBJ1-3, with TRBD1 as a possible D gene (5 bases). V was shortened by 3 bases and J by 3 bases, with 10 bases between the two germline ends. Germline V CDR1 and CDR2: SGDLS, YYNGEE. The CDR3 is 14 amino acids.

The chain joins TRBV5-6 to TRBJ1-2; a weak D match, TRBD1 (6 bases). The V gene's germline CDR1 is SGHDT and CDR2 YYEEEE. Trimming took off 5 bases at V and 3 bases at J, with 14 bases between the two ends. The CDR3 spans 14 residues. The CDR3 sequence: CASSGGGWYYGYTF. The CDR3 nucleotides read TGTGCCAGCAGTGGAGGGGGTTGGTACTATGGCTACACCTTC. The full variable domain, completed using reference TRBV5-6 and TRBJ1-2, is DAGVTQSPTHLIKTRGQQVTLRCSPKSGHDTVSWYQQALGQGPQFIFQYYEEEERQRGNFPDRFSGHQFPNYSSELNVNALLLGDSALYLCASSGGGWYYGYTFGSGTRLTVV.

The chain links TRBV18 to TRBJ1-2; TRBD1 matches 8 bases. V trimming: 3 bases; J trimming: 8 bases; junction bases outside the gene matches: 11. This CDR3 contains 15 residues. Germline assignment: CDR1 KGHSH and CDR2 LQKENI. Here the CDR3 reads CASSPQGAKGFGYTF. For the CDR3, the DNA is TGTGCCAGCTCACCTCAGGGGGCAAAAGGGTTCGGCTACACCTTC.

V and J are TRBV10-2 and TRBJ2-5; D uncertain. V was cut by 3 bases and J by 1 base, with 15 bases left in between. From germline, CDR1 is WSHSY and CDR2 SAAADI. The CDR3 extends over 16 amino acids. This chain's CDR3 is CASSDPIPTPQETQYF. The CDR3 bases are TGCGCCAGCAGTGATCCTATTCCGACCCCCCAAGAGACCCAGTACTTC.

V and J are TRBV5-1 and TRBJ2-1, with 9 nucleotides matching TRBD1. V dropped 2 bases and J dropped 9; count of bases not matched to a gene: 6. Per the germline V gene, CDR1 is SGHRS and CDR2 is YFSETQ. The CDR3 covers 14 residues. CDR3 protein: CASSLRGQGSEQFF. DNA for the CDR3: TGCGCCAGCAGCTTACGGGGACAGGGCAGTGAGCAGTTCTTC.

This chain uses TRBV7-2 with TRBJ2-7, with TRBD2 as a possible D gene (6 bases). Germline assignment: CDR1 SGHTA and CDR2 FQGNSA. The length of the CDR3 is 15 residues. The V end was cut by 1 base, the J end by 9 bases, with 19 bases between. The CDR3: CASSLGLGTGLRQYF. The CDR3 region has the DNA TGTGCCAGCAGCTTAGGGTTAGGGACGGGACTCCGGCAGTACTTC.

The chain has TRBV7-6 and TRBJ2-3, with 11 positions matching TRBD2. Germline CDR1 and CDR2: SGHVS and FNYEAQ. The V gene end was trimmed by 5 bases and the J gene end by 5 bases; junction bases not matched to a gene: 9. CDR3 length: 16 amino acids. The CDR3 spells CASSLTSGNFGDTQYF. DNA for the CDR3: TGTGCCAGCAGCCTGACTAGCGGGAATTTTGGAGATACGCAGTATTTT.

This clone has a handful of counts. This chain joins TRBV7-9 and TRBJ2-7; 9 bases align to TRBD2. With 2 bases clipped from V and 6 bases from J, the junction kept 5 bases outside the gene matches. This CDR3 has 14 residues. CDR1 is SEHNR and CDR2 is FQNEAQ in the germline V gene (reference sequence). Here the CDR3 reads CASSLFQREAEQYF. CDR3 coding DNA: TGTGCCAGCAGCTTATTCCAGCGGGAGGCCGAGCAGTACTTC.

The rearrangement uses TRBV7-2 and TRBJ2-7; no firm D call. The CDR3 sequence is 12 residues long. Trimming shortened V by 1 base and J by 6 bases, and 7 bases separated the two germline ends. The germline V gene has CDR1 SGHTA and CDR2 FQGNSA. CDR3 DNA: TGTGCCAGCAGCTTAGGCTTCGTCGAGCAGTACTTC. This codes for CASSLGFVEQYF.

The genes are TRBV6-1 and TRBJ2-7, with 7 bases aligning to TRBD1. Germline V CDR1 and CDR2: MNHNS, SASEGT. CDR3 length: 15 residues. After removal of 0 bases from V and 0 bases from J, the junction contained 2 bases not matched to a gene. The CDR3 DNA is TGTGCCAGCAGTGAAGCCGGGGACAGCTCCTACGAGCAGTACTTC. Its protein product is CASSEAGDSSYEQYF.

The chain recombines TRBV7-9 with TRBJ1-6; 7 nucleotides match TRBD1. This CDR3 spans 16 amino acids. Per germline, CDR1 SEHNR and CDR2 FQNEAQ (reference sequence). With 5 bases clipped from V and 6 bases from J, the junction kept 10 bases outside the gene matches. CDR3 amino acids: CASSRIQGLGNSPLHF. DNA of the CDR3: TGTGCCAGCAGCCGAATACAGGGGCTGGGTAATTCACCCCTCCACTTT.

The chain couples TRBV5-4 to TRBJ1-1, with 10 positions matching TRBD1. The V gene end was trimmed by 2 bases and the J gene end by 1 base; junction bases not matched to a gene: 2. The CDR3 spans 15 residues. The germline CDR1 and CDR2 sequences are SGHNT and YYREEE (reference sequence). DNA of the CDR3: TGTGCCAGCAGCTTTGGGGACAGGGGGAACACTGAAGCTTTCTTT. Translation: CASSFGDRGNTEAFF.

CDR3 residues: CASSPGGGATGQPQHF. The CDR3 DNA reads TGTGCCAGCAGCCCCGGAGGTGGGGCCACGGGGCAGCCCCAGCATTTT. J is TRBJ1-5 and V is TRBV11-2; maybe TRBD1 (5 bases). The V end was cut by 5 bases, the J end by 7 bases, with 21 bases between. The CDR3 has 16 residues. Germline values: CDR1 SGHAT, CDR2 FQNNGV.

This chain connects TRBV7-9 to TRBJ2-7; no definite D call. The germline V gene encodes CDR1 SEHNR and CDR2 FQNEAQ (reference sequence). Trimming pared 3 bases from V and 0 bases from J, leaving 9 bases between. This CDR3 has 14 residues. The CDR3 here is CASSFESHSYEQYF. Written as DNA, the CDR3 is TGTGCCAGCAGCTTCGAGTCCCACTCCTACGAGCAGTACTTC. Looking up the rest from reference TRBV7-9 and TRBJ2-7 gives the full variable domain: DTGVSQNPRHKITKRGQNVTFRCDPISEHNRLYWYRQTLGQGPEFLTYFQNEAQLEKSRLLSDRFSAERPKGSFSTLEIQRTEQGDSAMYLCASSFESHSYEQYFGPGTRLTVT.

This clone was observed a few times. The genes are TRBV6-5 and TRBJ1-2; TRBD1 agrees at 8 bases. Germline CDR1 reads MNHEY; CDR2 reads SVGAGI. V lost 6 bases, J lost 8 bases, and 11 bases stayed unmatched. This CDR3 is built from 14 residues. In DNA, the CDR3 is TGTGCCAGCAGCCCACAGGGGGGGAATTTCGGCTACACCTTC. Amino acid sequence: CASSPQGGNFGYTF.

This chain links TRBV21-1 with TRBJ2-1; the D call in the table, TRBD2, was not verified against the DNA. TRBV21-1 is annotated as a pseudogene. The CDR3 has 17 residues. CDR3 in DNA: TGTGCCAGCAGCACACTCCCTTTTGGGACTAGCGGCAATGAGCAGTTCTTC. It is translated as CASSTLPFGTSGNEQFF.

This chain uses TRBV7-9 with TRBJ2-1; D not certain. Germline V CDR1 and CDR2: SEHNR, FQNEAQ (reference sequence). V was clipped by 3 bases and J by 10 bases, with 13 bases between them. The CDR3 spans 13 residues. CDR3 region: CASSFSSWQEQFF. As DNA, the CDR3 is TGTGCCAGCAGCTTTTCGAGTTGGCAGGAGCAGTTCTTC.

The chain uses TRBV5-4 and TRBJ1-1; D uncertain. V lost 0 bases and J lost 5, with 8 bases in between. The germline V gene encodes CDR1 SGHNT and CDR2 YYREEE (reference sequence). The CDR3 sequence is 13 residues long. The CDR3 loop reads CASSLDGSTEAFF. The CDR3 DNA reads TGTGCCAGCAGCTTGGACGGAAGTACTGAAGCTTTCTTT.

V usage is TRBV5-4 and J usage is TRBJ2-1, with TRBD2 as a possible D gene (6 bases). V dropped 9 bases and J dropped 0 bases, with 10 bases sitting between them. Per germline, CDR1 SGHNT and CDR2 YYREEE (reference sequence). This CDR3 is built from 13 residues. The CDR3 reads CATRLDSYNEQFF. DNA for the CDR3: TGTGCCACCCGACTAGACTCCTACAATGAGCAGTTCTTC.

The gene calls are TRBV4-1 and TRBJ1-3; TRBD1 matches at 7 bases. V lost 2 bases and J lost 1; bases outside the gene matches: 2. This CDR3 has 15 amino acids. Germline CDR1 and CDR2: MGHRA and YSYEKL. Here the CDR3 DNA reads TGCGCCAGCAGCCAACAGGGGGTTTCTGGAAACACCATATATTTT. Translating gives CASSQQGVSGNTIYF.